Below, 3 T cell receptor beta chains from the same sample are listed, as sequenced in a study of T cells in Graves' hyperthyroidism and ophthalmopathy. Regions amplified from RNA transcripts were the TCR beta CDR3 regions. Using the HTBI primer set, a first-round RT-PCR was run on the TCR CDR3. MiXCR, applied by TCRdb to the multiplex PCR reads, yields one record per CDR3 protein. Seen here are about 500,000 distinct CDR3 sequences, approximately 14% observed once, and the top ten hold around 17%. Material for sequencing was blood. These receptor sequences come from a woman aged 18-30 years with Graves' hyperthyroidism.

This clonotype was counted many times. The V call is TRBV7-3, the J call TRBJ2-6; D unclear. This CDR3 spans 14 amino acids. Germline assignment: CDR1 SGHTA and CDR2 FQGTGA. The V gene lost 3 bases and the J gene lost 0 bases, with 3 bases spanning the gap. DNA for the CDR3: TGTGCCAGCAGCTTTACCTCTGGGGCCAACGTCCTGACTTTC. Residues: CASSFTSGANVLTF. Using reference TRBV7-3 and TRBJ2-6 for the parts outside the CDR3, the full variable domain is GAGVSQTPSNKVTEKGKYVELRCDPISGHTALYWYRQSLGQGPEFLIYFQGTGAADDSGLPNDRFFAVRPEGSVSTLKIQRTERGDSAVYLCASSFTSGANVLTFGAGSRLTVL.

This clonotype was found a few times. Written as DNA, the CDR3 is TGCAGCTTCCCCCCGGGGCAGCCCCAGCATTTT. Protein: CSFPPGQPQHF. The rearrangement links TRBV29-1 to TRBJ1-5; D not resolved. The CDR3 covers 11 residues. V shed 8 bases and J shed 7 bases, with 12 bases lying between them. Germline lookup yields CDR1 SQVTM and CDR2 ANQGSEA.

This clonotype was observed many times. The chain carries TRBV29-1 and TRBJ2-7, with 10 bases fitting TRBD2. The CDR3 contains 14 residues. The germline CDR1 and CDR2 sequences are SQVTM and ANQGSEA. Trimming cost V 3 bases and J 1 base; bases outside gene matches: 3. For the CDR3, the DNA is TGCAGCGTTGAGACTAGCGGGCTTTCCTACGAGCAGTACTTC. Translated: CSVETSGLSYEQYF.